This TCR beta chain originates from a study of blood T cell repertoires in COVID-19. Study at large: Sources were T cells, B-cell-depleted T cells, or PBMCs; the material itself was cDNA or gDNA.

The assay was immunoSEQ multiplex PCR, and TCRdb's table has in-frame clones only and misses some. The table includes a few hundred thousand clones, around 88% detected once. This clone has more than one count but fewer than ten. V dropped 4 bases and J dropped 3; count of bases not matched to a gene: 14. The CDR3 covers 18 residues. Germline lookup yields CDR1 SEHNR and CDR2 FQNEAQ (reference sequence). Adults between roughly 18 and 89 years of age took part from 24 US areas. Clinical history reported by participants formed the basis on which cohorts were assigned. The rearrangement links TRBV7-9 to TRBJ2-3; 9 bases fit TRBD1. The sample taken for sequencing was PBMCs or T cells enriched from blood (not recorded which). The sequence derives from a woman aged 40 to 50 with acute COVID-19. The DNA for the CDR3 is TGTGCCAGCAGCTCAGGACGCCCCCGACAGGGGGTGACAGATACGCAGTATTTT. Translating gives CASSSGRPRQGVTDTQYF.